This TCR beta chain was sequenced during a study of T-cell memory formation after mild COVID-19. This clonotype was observed a handful of times. As yet, its antigen is unknown. Trimming took 2 bases from V and 9 from J, leaving 14 bases between them. This CDR3 contains 14 residues. Barcoded TCR alpha and TCR beta cDNA libraries with UMIs came from 5'RACE using constant-segment primers. TCRdb re-analysed the 5' RACE reads in MiXCR, keeping a single row per CDR3 protein. The sample has 150,000 to 200,000 distinct CDR3 sequences; 11% are singletons. Notes on the study in general: While clones contracting from day 15 to 85 were balanced between CD4 and CD8, later expanders leaned CD4+. There was no confirmation that second-wave clones peaking on day 37 were SARS-CoV-2 specific. Pre-infection memory carried some responding clones, suggesting that cross-reactive memory joined.

V and J are TRBV12-3 or TRBV12-4 and TRBJ1-5, with D maybe TRBD1 (5 bases). The clonotype comes from a man younger than 35 who had mild COVID-19 (a few samples of this study predate the infection). Cell type and time point are not known. The sequenced sample consisted of PBMCs or a T cell subset sorted from them (not recorded which). Written as DNA, the CDR3 is TGTGCCAGCAGTTTACGGGGGTCGGGGCGGCCCCAGCATTTT. Amino acid sequence: CASSLRGSGRPQHF.